A selection of T cell receptor beta chains follows, all from one sample in a study of T cells in Graves' hyperthyroidism and ophthalmopathy. Each CDR3 protein gets one entry after TCRdb re-called the multiplex PCR reads with MiXCR. Of approximately 600,000 distinct CDR3 sequences listed, less than 25% are singletons. Input material: blood. The receptors stem from a man aged 30-40 years with Graves' ophthalmopathy. CDR3s include the opening cysteine and the closing phenylalanine or tryptophan. The order of the fields is D gene, clone size, J gene, V gene, CDR3 DNA, CDR3 protein. The D gene is left open where the match is weak. Only part of the rows carry a size: once, few, many, or a class if the clone is expanded.

d_gene: TRBD1; abundance: many; j_gene: TRBJ2-7; v_gene: TRBV4-1; CDR3nt: TGCGCCAGCAGCCAAGGTGCGGGACAGGGCTGGGAGCAGTACTTC; CDR3aa: CASSQGAGQGWEQYF
d_gene: TRBD1; abundance: few; j_gene: TRBJ1-3; v_gene: TRBV3-1; CDR3nt: TGTGCCAGCAGCCCACGTGACAGGGCTACTTCTGGAAACACCATATATTTT; CDR3aa: CASSPRDRATSGNTIYF
d_gene: TRBD2; abundance: NA; j_gene: TRBJ2-7; v_gene: TRBV20-1; CDR3nt: TGCAGTGCTAGTGGGGGGGGAGACGCCTCCTACGAGCAGTACTTC; CDR3aa: CSASGGGDASYEQYF
d_gene: NA; abundance: few; j_gene: TRBJ2-2; v_gene: TRBV28; CDR3nt: TGTGCCAGCAACCTCGGGCAGAACACCGGGGAGCTGTTTTTT; CDR3aa: CASNLGQNTGELFF
d_gene: NA; abundance: few; j_gene: TRBJ2-1; v_gene: TRBV20-1; CDR3nt: TGCAGTGCTAGCGGGACCAACTACAATGAGCAGTTCTTC; CDR3aa: CSASGTNYNEQFF
d_gene: TRBD1; abundance: NA; j_gene: TRBJ1-1; v_gene: TRBV6-1; CDR3nt: TGTGCCAGCAGTCAGAGACAGGGTTACACTGAAGCTTTCTTT; CDR3aa: CASSQRQGYTEAFF
d_gene: NA; abundance: NA; j_gene: TRBJ2-6; v_gene: TRBV6-5; CDR3nt: TGTGCCAGCAGTTACTGGGTGAAGACTTCTGGGGCCAACGTCCTGACTTTC; CDR3aa: CASSYWVKTSGANVLTF
d_gene: NA; abundance: many; j_gene: TRBJ1-4; v_gene: TRBV3-1; CDR3nt: TGTGCCAGCAGCCAAAGCGCAAAGAATGAAAAACTGTTTTTT; CDR3aa: CASSQSAKNEKLFF
d_gene: NA; abundance: few; j_gene: TRBJ1-6; v_gene: TRBV20-1; CDR3nt: TGCAGTGCTAGAGATTGGTCCTATAATTCACCCCTCCACTTT; CDR3aa: CSARDWSYNSPLHF
d_gene: NA; abundance: few; j_gene: TRBJ1-1; v_gene: TRBV6-6; CDR3nt: TGTGCCAGCAGTTACGGGAGGGGGACTGAAGCTTTCTTT; CDR3aa: CASSYGRGTEAFF
d_gene: NA; abundance: many; j_gene: TRBJ1-1; v_gene: TRBV3-1; CDR3nt: TGTGCCAGCAGCCGGATGGCGACTGAAGCTTTCTTT; CDR3aa: CASSRMATEAFF
d_gene: TRBD2; abundance: NA; j_gene: TRBJ2-1; v_gene: TRBV7-3; CDR3nt: TGTGCCAGCAGCCCTAGCGGGAGGCTGTACAATGAGCAGTTCTTC; CDR3aa: CASSPSGRLYNEQFF
d_gene: TRBD2; abundance: few; j_gene: TRBJ2-2; v_gene: TRBV6-1; CDR3nt: TGTGCCAGCAGTTCAGCGGGAGGAGACACCGGGGAGCTGTTTTTT; CDR3aa: CASSSAGGDTGELFF
d_gene: TRBD1; abundance: once; j_gene: TRBJ2-1; v_gene: TRBV5-6; CDR3nt: TGTGCCAGCAGCCTCTCGACAGGGTCAGATGAGCAGTTCTTC; CDR3aa: CASSLSTGSDEQFF
d_gene: TRBD1; abundance: NA; j_gene: TRBJ2-2; v_gene: TRBV30; CDR3nt: TGTGCCTGGAGTAAACAGGGGCCCGGGGAGCTGTTTTTT; CDR3aa: CAWSKQGPGELFF
d_gene: NA; abundance: NA; j_gene: TRBJ2-7; v_gene: TRBV18; CDR3nt: TGTGCCAGCTCAGGAGACAGGCTCTACGAGCAGTACTTC; CDR3aa: CASSGDRLYEQYF
d_gene: NA; abundance: NA; j_gene: TRBJ2-1; v_gene: TRBV9; CDR3nt: TGTGCCAGCAGCGTAGCATCAGGGACAGAGCAGTTCTTC; CDR3aa: CASSVASGTEQFF
d_gene: NA; abundance: many; j_gene: TRBJ1-2; v_gene: TRBV28; CDR3nt: TGTGCCAGCAGCTCGTGGGGGGGCAGCGGGAACTATGGCTACACCTTC; CDR3aa: CASSSWGGSGNYGYTF
d_gene: NA; abundance: NA; j_gene: TRBJ2-7; v_gene: TRBV9; CDR3nt: TGTGCCAGCAGCGTAATGACGGGACACTCCTACGAGCAGTACTTC; CDR3aa: CASSVMTGHSYEQYF
d_gene: NA; abundance: few; j_gene: TRBJ2-5; v_gene: TRBV4-3; CDR3nt: TGCGCCAGCAGCCAAGATTTTCGCGAGACCCAGTACTTC; CDR3aa: CASSQDFRETQYF
d_gene: TRBD1; abundance: few; j_gene: TRBJ2-1; v_gene: TRBV4-1; CDR3nt: TGCGCCAGCAGCCTCCGCTTGAACACAGGGGGCGGCAATGAGCAGTTCTTC; CDR3aa: CASSLRLNTGGGNEQFF
d_gene: NA; abundance: few; j_gene: TRBJ2-5; v_gene: TRBV15; CDR3nt: TGTGCCACCAGCAGGATCTGGAGGGAGACCCAGTACTTC; CDR3aa: CATSRIWRETQYF
d_gene: TRBD1; abundance: many; j_gene: TRBJ2-3; v_gene: TRBV6-1; CDR3nt: TGTGCCAGCAGTGAAATCGGGACAGGGGGCATAGATACGCAGTATTTT; CDR3aa: CASSEIGTGGIDTQYF
d_gene: NA; abundance: NA; j_gene: TRBJ2-1; v_gene: TRBV9; CDR3nt: TGTGCCAGCAGCGTATTGGGGGGAACTTACAATGAGCAGTTCTTC; CDR3aa: CASSVLGGTYNEQFF
d_gene: TRBD1; abundance: many; j_gene: TRBJ1-2; v_gene: TRBV3-1; CDR3nt: TGTGCCAGCAGCTCCGGGACAGGGGTCGCTGGCTACACCTTC; CDR3aa: CASSSGTGVAGYTF
d_gene: TRBD2; abundance: many; j_gene: TRBJ2-1; v_gene: TRBV12-3/TRBV12-4; CDR3nt: TGTGCCAGCAGTTCACCAGCGGGAGCCAGGTACAATGAGCAGTTCTTC; CDR3aa: CASSSPAGARYNEQFF
d_gene: NA; abundance: NA; j_gene: TRBJ1-1; v_gene: TRBV18; CDR3nt: TGTGCCAGCTCACCCGGGAGGATCACACCCGGGACAAACACTGAAGCTTTCTTT; CDR3aa: CASSPGRITPGTNTEAFF
d_gene: NA; abundance: few; j_gene: TRBJ2-7; v_gene: TRBV12-3/TRBV12-4; CDR3nt: TGTGCCAGCAGTTTTGCTCCGGCGGCGGCCTACGAGCAGTACTTC; CDR3aa: CASSFAPAAAYEQYF
d_gene: NA; abundance: NA; j_gene: TRBJ2-2; v_gene: TRBV10-2; CDR3nt: TGCGCCAGCAGCAGGGACTCTTCGGTGACCGGGGAGCTGTTTTTT; CDR3aa: CASSRDSSVTGELFF
d_gene: TRBD2; abundance: NA; j_gene: TRBJ2-1; v_gene: TRBV9; CDR3nt: TGTGCCAGCAGCGTAGGGGCTAGCGGAACCTACAATGAGCAGTTCTTC; CDR3aa: CASSVGASGTYNEQFF
d_gene: TRBD2; abundance: NA; j_gene: TRBJ2-3; v_gene: TRBV5-6; CDR3nt: TGTGCCAGCAGCTTCCTAGCGGGAGGGGGTCCGGATACGCAGTATTTT; CDR3aa: CASSFLAGGGPDTQYF
d_gene: NA; abundance: few; j_gene: TRBJ1-2; v_gene: TRBV7-3; CDR3nt: TGTGCCAGCAGCTTAAGAGCCGACAGAGTGACGGGCTACACCTTC; CDR3aa: CASSLRADRVTGYTF
d_gene: NA; abundance: few; j_gene: TRBJ2-5; v_gene: TRBV5-1; CDR3nt: TGCGCCAGCAGCTTTGCAGGGACTGGGGAGACCCAGTACTTC; CDR3aa: CASSFAGTGETQYF
d_gene: TRBD2; abundance: many; j_gene: TRBJ2-1; v_gene: TRBV12-3/TRBV12-4; CDR3nt: TGTGCCAGCAGTTACCCCACTAGCGACAATGAGCAGTTCTTC; CDR3aa: CASSYPTSDNEQFF
d_gene: NA; abundance: few; j_gene: TRBJ2-1; v_gene: TRBV18; CDR3nt: TGTGCCAGCTCACCCGGGACGACCTACACTCAGGAGCAGTTCTTC; CDR3aa: CASSPGTTYTQEQFF
d_gene: NA; abundance: NA; j_gene: TRBJ2-5; v_gene: TRBV11-1; CDR3nt: TGTGCCAGCAGCTTACTCCGGTCGCAAGAGACCCAGTACTTC; CDR3aa: CASSLLRSQETQYF
d_gene: NA; abundance: NA; j_gene: TRBJ1-4; v_gene: TRBV28; CDR3nt: TGTGCCAGCAGTCCCTCCAGTGTTTCTAATGAAAAACTGCTTTTT; CDR3aa: CASSPSSVSNEKLLF
d_gene: NA; abundance: NA; j_gene: TRBJ2-7; v_gene: TRBV20-1; CDR3nt: TGCAGTGCTAGAGATCGTGAGACAAGGTATTCTTATCTCTACGAGCAGTACTTC; CDR3aa: CSARDRETRYSYLYEQYF
d_gene: NA; abundance: NA; j_gene: TRBJ1-5; v_gene: TRBV4-1; CDR3nt: TGTGCCAGCAGCCAAGACGGTTATAGCAATCAGCCCCAGCATTTT; CDR3aa: CASSQDGYSNQPQHF
d_gene: NA; abundance: many; j_gene: TRBJ1-1; v_gene: TRBV28; CDR3nt: TGTGCCAGCAGTCGATCGAACACTGAAGCTTTCTTT; CDR3aa: CASSRSNTEAFF
d_gene: TRBD1; abundance: NA; j_gene: TRBJ2-7; v_gene: TRBV5-1; CDR3nt: TGCGCCAGCAGCTTCGAAAGGGACAGGGGCATATTCAGCTCCTACGAGCAGTACTTC; CDR3aa: CASSFERDRGIFSSYEQYF
d_gene: TRBD1; abundance: few; j_gene: TRBJ2-2; v_gene: TRBV5-1; CDR3nt: TGCGCCAGTAACAGGGGGGCAAACACCGGGGAGCTGTTTTTT; CDR3aa: CASNRGANTGELFF
d_gene: TRBD1; abundance: few; j_gene: TRBJ1-4; v_gene: TRBV6-1; CDR3nt: TGTGCCAGCAGCCGGACAGGGGGAACAGCTAATGAAAAACTGTTTTTT; CDR3aa: CASSRTGGTANEKLFF
d_gene: NA; abundance: NA; j_gene: TRBJ1-2; v_gene: TRBV20-1; CDR3nt: TGCAGTGCGTCCCCGGGCGGCAGCTATGGCTACACCTTC; CDR3aa: CSASPGGSYGYTF
d_gene: TRBD2; abundance: few; j_gene: TRBJ2-3; v_gene: TRBV27; CDR3nt: TGTGCCAGCAGCCTCCACGGGACTAGCGGTAGCACAGATACGCAGTATTTT; CDR3aa: CASSLHGTSGSTDTQYF